This T cell receptor beta chain stems from a study of glioma-infiltrating T cells after dendritic cell vaccination. V gave up 7 bases and J gave up 2 bases, with 12 bases separating them. CDR3 length: 13 residues. Germline loops: CDR1 MNHNS, CDR2 SASEGT. The repertoire was sequenced with immunoSEQ multiplex PCR; TCRdb's copy has only in-frame clones and lacks some. The data contain 25,000 to 35,000 clones, roughly 90% of them seen just once; the ten biggest clones take up 2.2%. Source: blood, taken before dendritic cell vaccination. The clonotype originates from a human donor with glioblastoma. The chain couples TRBV6-1 to TRBJ2-7, with TRBD1 as a possible D gene (5 bases). The CDR3 bases are TGTGCCAGCATATCAGGGAACACCTACGAGCAGTACTTC. Protein: CASISGNTYEQYF.